The present T cell receptor beta chain was sequenced within a study of CD8 T cells in Susac syndrome. In the study overall: Each patient with Susac syndrome, at the time of blood draw, was therapy-naive, on corticosteroids, or on intravenous immunoglobulin alone. Study observations and caveats: By the study's own acknowledgment, its TCR sequencing and HLA analysis included relatively few individuals.

It was with random hexamers that 0.5 to 1 ug RNA was reverse transcribed. TCRdb reprocessed the immunoSEQ multiplex PCR reads via MiXCR and lists one record per CDR3 protein. The data show 150,000 or so distinct CDR3 sequences, roughly 94% seen once. Sequencing of TCR beta, carried out with a high-throughput approach, was applied to CD8+ and CD4+ T cells from the blood. Trimming removed 3 bases from V and 3 bases from J, with 9 bases in between. The CDR3 has 13 amino acids. Germline-derived CDR1 and CDR2 are KGHSH and LQKENI. Turning to this clonotype: What it recognizes is unknown.

This chain connects TRBV18 to TRBJ2-7; unclear D gene. Material for sequencing was CD4+ T cells from PBMCs. The sequence was collected from a human donor with Susac syndrome. CDR3: CASSPNLDYEQYF. CDR3 in DNA: TGTGCCAGCTCACCCAATTTGGACTACGAGCAGTACTTC.